These T cell receptor beta chains were read from a single sample in a study of T cell responses to AZD1222 COVID-19 vaccine. Here immunoSEQ multiplex PCR was the method, and the copy in TCRdb shows in-frame clones only, minus some. The sample holds roughly 70,000 clones, nearly 90% seen once. The source material was peripheral blood, sampled 28 days after the second AZD1222 dose. The origin of the receptors is an adult who received the AZD1222 COVID-19 vaccine. The CDR3 runs from the conserved cysteine through the conserved F or W. D genes are given only for firm matches.

>TRBV12-3/TRBV12-4|TRBJ1-6|NA|13
TGTGCCAGCAGTCCGTCACAGAATTCACCCCTCCACTTT
CASSPSQNSPLHF
>TRBV6-4|TRBJ2-1|NA|15
TGTGCCAGCAGGGAGGACCCCGCTTCCTACAATGAGCAGTTCTTC
CASREDPASYNEQFF
>TRBV2|TRBJ1-3|NA|14
TGTGCCAGGAAAGACGGTAGCTCTGGAAACACCATATATTTT
CARKDGSSGNTIYF
>TRBV7-7|TRBJ2-3|NA|13
TGTGCTAGCAGTCGCGGTAGCACAGATACGCAGTATTTT
CASSRGSTDTQYF
>TRBV7-9|TRBJ1-1|NA|13
TGTGCCAGCAGCTTACGGGGAGACACTGAAGCTTTCTTT
CASSLRGDTEAFF
>TRBV19|TRBJ2-2|TRBD2|13
TGTGCCGCCGGGGGGGAGTCCACCGGGGAGCTGTTTTTT
CAAGGESTGELFF
>TRBV7-9|TRBJ2-7|NA|13
TGTGCCAGCAGACCCGAATGGGAAGTCGCGCAGTACTTC
CASRPEWEVAQYF
>TRBV30|TRBJ1-2|TRBD1|14
TGTGCCTGGAGCGGACAGGTAGCCGACTATGGCTACACCTTC
CAWSGQVADYGYTF
>TRBV27|TRBJ1-2|TRBD1|15
TGTGCCAGCAGTTCAATGGGACAGAATAACTATGGCTACACCTTC
CASSSMGQNNYGYTF
>TRBV5-1|TRBJ2-5|NA|15
TGCGCCAGCAGCTTGGAGGTCGGGGCCGTTGAGACCCAGTACTTC
CASSLEVGAVETQYF
>TRBV19|TRBJ2-5|TRBD2|13
TGTGCCAGTAGTAGACTAGCCCAAGAGACCCAGTACTTC
CASSRLAQETQYF
>TRBV28|TRBJ2-5|NA|16
TGTGCCAGCAGTTTAGGAGTTGGGGGAGCGGAAGAGACCCAGTACTTC
CASSLGVGGAEETQYF
>TRBV11-2|TRBJ1-6|NA|12
TGTGCCAGCAGCTTTTCGGATTCACCCCTCCACTTT
CASSFSDSPLHF
>TRBV30|TRBJ1-1|NA|14
TGTGCCTGGAGAACACAGGGCCGGAACACTGAAGCTTTCTTT
CAWRTQGRNTEAFF
>TRBV5-6|TRBJ2-5|NA|13
TGTGCCAGCAGCTTTTCGGGAAGCGAGACCCAGTACTTC
CASSFSGSETQYF
>TRBV5-1|TRBJ1-2|NA|11
TGCGCCAGCCGGGACGGCTATGGCTACACCTTC
CASRDGYGYTF